The 13 T cell receptor beta chains in this list originate from one sample, sequenced in a study of cytomegalovirus exposure and HLA in healthy donors. PCR was performed using 60 Vbeta and 13 Jbeta primers. TCRdb keeps only in-frame clones here, not all; method: immunoSEQ multiplex PCR. The sample has over 150,000 clones, about 81% seen once. The sequenced material came from PBMCs. These receptor sequences come from a man under 40 in good health and CMV-seropositive.

This chain links TRBV27 with TRBJ2-6, with TRBD1 as a possible D gene (6 bases). The CDR3 is 17 residues long. V was cut by 5 bases and J by 0 bases, with 14 bases left in between. The germline V gene encodes CDR1 MNHEY and CDR2 SMNVEV (reference sequence). This CDR3 reads CASSPRDTFSGANVLTF. The CDR3 region has the DNA TGTGCCAGCAGTCCCCGGGACACCTTCTCTGGGGCCAACGTCCTGACTTTC.

The chain's CDR3 is CASSLAGGHNEQFF. The CDR3 DNA reads as TGTGCCAGCAGCTTAGCGGGAGGGCACAATGAGCAGTTCTTC. The rearrangement links TRBV7-9 to TRBJ2-1; TRBD2 agrees at 7 bases. The CDR3 has 14 amino acids. The ends lost 0 bases at V and 5 bases at J; junction bases unmatched: 1. Per germline, CDR1 SEHNR and CDR2 FQNEAQ (reference sequence).

The chain combines TRBV4-2 with TRBJ2-5; D is uncertain. CDR1 is LGHNA and CDR2 is YNFKEQ in the germline V gene. The ends were cut back, 3 bases at V and 4 bases at J, with 3 bases in the middle. This CDR3 has 11 amino acids. The CDR3 coding sequence is TGTGCCAGCAGCCACGGAGAGACCCAGTACTTC. Protein product: CASSHGETQYF.

About this clone itself: At the DNA level, this CDR3 is encoded by other sequences in the same sample as well. V usage is TRBV18 and J usage is TRBJ2-5, with TRBD1 as a possible D gene (6 bases). Germline V gene data show CDR1 as KGHSH and CDR2 as LQKENI. The V gene lost 3 bases and the J gene lost 2 bases, with 10 bases spanning the gap. This CDR3 contains 14 residues. The CDR3 region has the DNA TGTGCCAGCTCACCTCGCCAGGGGCAAGAGACCCAGTACTTC. It specifies CASSPRQGQETQYF. The whole variable domain, remainder taken from reference TRBV18 and TRBJ2-5, is NAGVMQNPRHLVRRRGQEARLRCSPMKGHSHVYWYRQLPEEGLKFMVYLQKENIIDESGMPKERFSAEFPKEGPSILRIQQVVRGDSAAYFCASSPRQGQETQYFGPGTRLLVL.

Only a few counts were recorded for this clone. V is TRBV27 and J is TRBJ2-1; 7 bases map to TRBD2. Germline V gene lookup returns CDR1 MNHEY and CDR2 SMNVEV (reference sequence). CDR3 length: 15 amino acids. The V and J ends lost 4 bases and 9 bases, in that order; junction bases with no gene match: 12. DNA of the CDR3: TGTGCCAGCAGTTATAGACTAGCCCAATGGGGTGAGCAGTTCTTC. This encodes CASSYRLAQWGEQFF.

This chain connects TRBV11-1 to TRBJ1-2; TRBD1 matches 7 bases. Germline CDR1 reads SGHAT; CDR2 reads FQDESV (reference sequence). The CDR3 is 16 residues long. The junction had 10 bases not matched to a gene; V was cut back by 5 bases and J by 1 base. For the CDR3, the DNA is TGTGCCAGCAGCCGACAGGGACACTACCTTAACTATGGCTACACCTTC. Its translation: CASSRQGHYLNYGYTF.

The J gene is TRBJ2-2, the V gene TRBV4-1; possibly TRBD1 for D (6 bases). Trimming stripped 5 bases from V and 7 bases from J, with 14 bases between. CDR1 and CDR2 from the germline V gene are MGHRA and YSYEKL. The length of the CDR3 is 14 residues. The CDR3 DNA reads TGCGCCAGCAGCTCAGGGGCTCGGATCGGGGAGCTGTTTTTT. Residues: CASSSGARIGELFF.

This clone was found a few times. The chain combines TRBV5-1 with TRBJ2-5, with 10 bases identical to TRBD1. J gave up 5 bases and V 4 bases, and 8 bases lay outside the gene matches. Germline CDR1 reads SGHRS; CDR2 reads YFSETQ. The CDR3 contains 15 residues. CDR3 in amino acids: CASSRTGQGDETQYF. In DNA form, the CDR3 reads TGCGCCAGCAGCCGAACAGGACAGGGGGACGAGACCCAGTACTTC.

The count of this clone is one. DNA for the CDR3: TGTGCCAGCAGTTCCGAGGGCCCCTTATCTGGAAACACCATATATTTT. This codes for CASSSEGPLSGNTIYF. The gene calls are TRBV28 and TRBJ1-3, with no clear D. CDR1 is MDHEN, CDR2 SYDVKM, per germline. The V end was cut by 4 bases, the J end by 1 base, with 14 bases between. This CDR3 has 16 amino acids.

This chain links TRBV28 with TRBJ1-2; 8 bases map to TRBD1. V lost 5 bases, J lost 2 bases, and 7 bases stayed unmatched. The CDR3 covers 15 residues. Germline V gene data show CDR1 as MDHEN and CDR2 as SYDVKM. CDR3 protein: CASSTGQGSNYGYTF. CDR3 DNA sequence: TGTGCCAGCAGTACAGGACAGGGTTCCAACTATGGCTACACCTTC.

The chain is built from TRBV19 and TRBJ2-1; D may be TRBD1 (6 bases). Germline V gene data show CDR1 as LNHDA and CDR2 as SQIVND (reference sequence). The length of the CDR3 is 13 residues. With 6 bases removed from V and 8 bases from J, the gap between germline ends came to 14 bases. CDR3 sequence reads: CASSTTGSDEQFF. The CDR3 nucleotides are TGTGCCAGTAGCACAACAGGGTCGGATGAGCAGTTCTTC.

CDR3 nucleotide sequence: TGCGCCAGCAGCCAAGATTCCCCACTAGCGGGTTTCACGAATACGCAGTATTTT. It is translated as CASSQDSPLAGFTNTQYF. The gene calls are TRBV4-3 and TRBJ2-3; 9 bases match TRBD2. Per germline, CDR1 LGHNA and CDR2 YSLEER. Germline trimming cut 0 bases from V and 7 bases from J; bases unmatched to any gene: 14. This CDR3 is 18 amino acids long.

V and J are TRBV18 and TRBJ1-5, with a tentative D call TRBD1 (5 bases). Germline CDR1 is KGHSH and CDR2 is LQKENI. CDR3 size: 16 residues. The germline V and J ends were trimmed by 3 bases and 5 bases, with 17 bases remaining between them. In DNA form, the CDR3 reads TGTGCCAGCTCACCGGGGAGTGGAGGGGCTGATCAGCCCCAGCATTTT. Translating it yields CASSPGSGGADQPQHF.